Detailed here is one T cell receptor beta chain. These data belong to a study of T-cell reconstitution after alpha-beta-depleted transplantation in children. A library of TCRbeta sequences, prepared with unique molecular identifiers, was generated. TCRdb re-derived calls from the PCR reads in MiXCR, one entry per CDR3 protein. In the table there are some 530,000 distinct CDR3 sequences, 9.5% to 15% of which are singletons. This CDR3 is built from 13 residues. The V end lost 2 bases, the J end lost 5 bases, and 7 bases lay between the germline ends. In germline, CDR1 is MGHRA, CDR2 YSYEKL. Material: PBMCs from the stem cell graft donor, obtained from the stem cell graft. The V and J genes are TRBV4-1 and TRBJ2-1; D possibly corresponds to TRBD2 (5 bases). This receptor was taken from a human donor who donated a stem cell graft to a child with combined immunodeficiency. The CDR3 loop is CASSQPADNEQFF. The DNA of the CDR3 is TGCGCCAGCAGCCAACCAGCGGACAATGAGCAGTTCTTC.